Listed below are T cell receptor beta chains from one sample, sequenced in a study of blood T cell repertoires in COVID-19. Assay used: immunoSEQ multiplex PCR; TCRdb lists only in-frame clones, some missing. In the table there are a few hundred thousand clones, roughly four fifths of which are singletons. The material sequenced was PBMCs or T cells enriched from blood (not recorded which). Source of these receptors: a man aged 40-50 years who had recovered from COVID-19. Both conserved end residues are part of each CDR3. Size is stated for part of the rows, as once, few or many counts, or as a class when the clone is expanded.

clone_size: NA
v_call: TRBV7-8
cdr3_aa: CASSSGGGSPFYGYTF

clone_size: NA
v_call: TRBV12-5
cdr3_aa: CASGLVLEGEETQYF

clone_size: NA
v_call: TRBV10-3
cdr3_aa: CAISEGQTYEQYF

clone_size: NA
v_call: TRBV5-6
cdr3_aa: CASIAGGMGGYGYTF

clone_size: NA
v_call: TRBV18
cdr3_aa: CASSPPLMETQYF

clone_size: NA
v_call: TRBV3-1/TRBV3-2
cdr3_aa: CASSQAGKGANTEAFF

clone_size: NA
v_call: TRBV5-1
cdr3_aa: CASSLGAGQEPQHF

clone_size: few
v_call: TRBV5-1
cdr3_aa: CATRGQNANTGELFF

clone_size: NA
v_call: TRBV19
cdr3_aa: CASSIGQGSYEQYF

clone_size: NA
v_call: TRBV7-6
cdr3_aa: CASSSLGKDPDTQYF

clone_size: NA
v_call: TRBV7-9
cdr3_aa: CASSSTGDEQFF

clone_size: NA
v_call: TRBV5-8
cdr3_aa: CASSLGLAGERETQYF

clone_size: NA
v_call: TRBV15
cdr3_aa: CATSRDPGQGLYEQYF

clone_size: NA
v_call: TRBV19
cdr3_aa: CASSDRGKASGNTIYF

clone_size: NA
v_call: TRBV9
cdr3_aa: CASSVQTGGPYGYTF

clone_size: NA
v_call: TRBV3-1/TRBV3-2
cdr3_aa: CASSQGTSGGSYEQYF

clone_size: NA
v_call: TRBV5-1
cdr3_aa: CASSLWAGINNEQFF

clone_size: NA
v_call: TRBV7-3
cdr3_aa: CASSLPRGRGYTF

clone_size: NA
v_call: TRBV7-9
cdr3_aa: CASSRTGMVSSSYNSPLHF

clone_size: once
v_call: TRBV12-5
cdr3_aa: CASGLVLWDRGKYPHNSPLHF

clone_size: NA
v_call: TRBV29-1
cdr3_aa: CSVVRFIPNEQFF

clone_size: NA
v_call: TRBV24-1
cdr3_aa: CATSGRGGNEKLFF

clone_size: NA
v_call: TRBV4-1
cdr3_aa: CASSQDYASGSYNEQFF

clone_size: NA
v_call: TRBV18
cdr3_aa: CASSPNSPFAGELFF

clone_size: few
v_call: TRBV25-1
cdr3_aa: CASSGTGVGNTIYF

clone_size: NA
v_call: TRBV30
cdr3_aa: CAWSEGQGGQPQHF

clone_size: few
v_call: TRBV5-1
cdr3_aa: CASSPGQGNTEAFF

clone_size: few
v_call: TRBV5-5
cdr3_aa: CASSLDRDGYTF

clone_size: once
v_call: TRBV9
cdr3_aa: CASSVGDGGSPLHF

clone_size: NA
v_call: TRBV27
cdr3_aa: CASSSGGLIGSPLHF

clone_size: NA
v_call: TRBV12-3/TRBV12-4
cdr3_aa: CASSAGQGEAFF

clone_size: NA
v_call: TRBV5-6
cdr3_aa: CASSLAGGRETQYF

clone_size: NA
v_call: TRBV5-1
cdr3_aa: CASSLDRDRAFF

clone_size: NA
v_call: TRBV9
cdr3_aa: CASNRGGGALLVF

clone_size: few
v_call: TRBV25-1
cdr3_aa: CASSRTGDGYYGYTF

clone_size: NA
v_call: TRBV10-1
cdr3_aa: CASRLAGSDTQYF

clone_size: NA
v_call: TRBV4-2
cdr3_aa: CASKDRVEETQYF

clone_size: NA
v_call: TRBV5-6
cdr3_aa: CASSLAPTSGLYNEQFF

clone_size: NA
v_call: TRBV20-1
cdr3_aa: CSAKTTNEQFF

clone_size: NA
v_call: TRBV7-6
cdr3_aa: CASSLVRGGNTGELFF

clone_size: NA
v_call: TRBV10-3
cdr3_aa: CAISESKRGRVNEKLFF

clone_size: NA
v_call: TRBV2
cdr3_aa: CASRMDRSEQFF

clone_size: NA
v_call: TRBV6-5
cdr3_aa: CASSYSNIGNTEAFF

clone_size: NA
v_call: TRBV5-1
cdr3_aa: CASRSGVLAGWNEQFF

clone_size: NA
v_call: TRBV7-3
cdr3_aa: CASSFLAGGLRDTQYF

clone_size: NA
v_call: TRBV4-2
cdr3_aa: CASSQAGGLGAYNEQFF

clone_size: NA
v_call: TRBV3-1/TRBV3-2
cdr3_aa: CASSQDLNRAYGYTF

clone_size: NA
v_call: TRBV3-1/TRBV3-2
cdr3_aa: CASSRSPSPDGYTF

clone_size: few
v_call: TRBV5-1
cdr3_aa: CASSFLAGGNEQFF

clone_size: NA
v_call: TRBV20-1
cdr3_aa: CSASDVLRGENTF

clone_size: once
v_call: TRBV19
cdr3_aa: CASSPPGVGRNEQFF

clone_size: NA
v_call: TRBV18
cdr3_aa: CASSPPSQGGQIF

clone_size: NA
v_call: TRBV27
cdr3_aa: CASSARRGGNIQYF

clone_size: few
v_call: TRBV7-6
cdr3_aa: CASSLAEASGGEQFF

clone_size: NA
v_call: TRBV12-5
cdr3_aa: CASAPRNEQFF

clone_size: NA
v_call: TRBV9
cdr3_aa: CASGHGPFLMNTEAFF

clone_size: many
v_call: TRBV7-9
cdr3_aa: CASSARSGGKGSYNEQFF